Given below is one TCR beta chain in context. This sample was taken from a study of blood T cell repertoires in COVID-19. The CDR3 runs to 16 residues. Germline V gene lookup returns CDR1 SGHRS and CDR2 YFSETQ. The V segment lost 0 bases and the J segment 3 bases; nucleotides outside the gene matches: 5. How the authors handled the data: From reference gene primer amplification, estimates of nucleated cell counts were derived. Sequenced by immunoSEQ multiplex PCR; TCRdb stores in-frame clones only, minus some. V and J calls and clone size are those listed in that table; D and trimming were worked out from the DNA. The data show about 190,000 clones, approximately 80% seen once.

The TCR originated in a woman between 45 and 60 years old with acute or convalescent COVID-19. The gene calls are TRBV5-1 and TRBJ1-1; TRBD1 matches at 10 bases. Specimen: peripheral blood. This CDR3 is CASSLALGQGDTEAFF. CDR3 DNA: TGCGCCAGCAGCTTGGCCTTAGGACAGGGGGACACTGAAGCTTTCTTT.